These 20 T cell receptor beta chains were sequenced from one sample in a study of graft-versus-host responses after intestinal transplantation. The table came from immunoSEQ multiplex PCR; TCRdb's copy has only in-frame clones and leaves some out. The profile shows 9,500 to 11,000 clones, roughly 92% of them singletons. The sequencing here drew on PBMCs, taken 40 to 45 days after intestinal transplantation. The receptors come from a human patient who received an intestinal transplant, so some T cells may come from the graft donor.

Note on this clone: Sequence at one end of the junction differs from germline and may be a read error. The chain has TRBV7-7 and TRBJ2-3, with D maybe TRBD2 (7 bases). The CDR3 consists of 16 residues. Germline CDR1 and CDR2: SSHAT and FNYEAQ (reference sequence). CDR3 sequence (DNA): TGTGCTAGCAGCTCCCCCGGGGGCGGGGGCCCAGATACGCAGTATTTT. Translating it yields CASSSPGGGGPDTQYF.

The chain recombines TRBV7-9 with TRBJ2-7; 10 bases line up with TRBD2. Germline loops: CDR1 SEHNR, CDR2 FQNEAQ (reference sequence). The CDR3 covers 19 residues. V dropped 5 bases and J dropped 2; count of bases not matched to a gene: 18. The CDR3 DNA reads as TGTGCCAGCAGCCCGGACCCCACTATCCTAGCGGGGGAGACCTACGAGCAGTACTTC. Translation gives CASSPDPTILAGETYEQYF.

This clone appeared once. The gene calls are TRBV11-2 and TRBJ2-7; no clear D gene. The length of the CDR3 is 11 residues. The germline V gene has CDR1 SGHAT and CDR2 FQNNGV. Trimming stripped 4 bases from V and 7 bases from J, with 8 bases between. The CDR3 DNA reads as TGTGCCAGCAGCTCGTCCTTGGAGCAGTACTTC. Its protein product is CASSSSLEQYF.

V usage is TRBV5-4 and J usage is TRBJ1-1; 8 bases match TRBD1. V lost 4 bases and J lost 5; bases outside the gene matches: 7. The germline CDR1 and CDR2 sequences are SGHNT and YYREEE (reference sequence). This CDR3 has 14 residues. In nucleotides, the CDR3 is TGTGCCAGCAGCCCTTGGACAGGGCGGACTGAAGCTTTCTTT. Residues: CASSPWTGRTEAFF.

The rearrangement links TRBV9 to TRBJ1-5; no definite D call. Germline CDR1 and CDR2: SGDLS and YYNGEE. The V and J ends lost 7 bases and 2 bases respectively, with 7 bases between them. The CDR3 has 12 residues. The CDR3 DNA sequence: TGTGCCAGCGGGAGGGGCAATCAGCCCCAGCATTTT. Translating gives CASGRGNQPQHF.

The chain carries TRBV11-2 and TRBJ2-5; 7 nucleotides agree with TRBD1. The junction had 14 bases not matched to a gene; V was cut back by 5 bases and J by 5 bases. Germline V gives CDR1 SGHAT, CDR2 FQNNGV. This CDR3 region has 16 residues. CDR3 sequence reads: CASSHPPSPQGETQYF. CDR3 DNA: TGTGCCAGCAGCCACCCCCCTAGCCCACAGGGGGAGACCCAGTACTTC.

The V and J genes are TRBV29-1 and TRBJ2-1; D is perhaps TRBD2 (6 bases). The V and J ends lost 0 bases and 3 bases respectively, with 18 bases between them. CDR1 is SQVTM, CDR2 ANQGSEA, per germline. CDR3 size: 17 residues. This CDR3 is CSVEDLEEGIFYNEQFF. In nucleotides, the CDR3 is TGCAGCGTTGAAGATCTTGAGGAGGGAATCTTCTACAATGAGCAGTTCTTC.

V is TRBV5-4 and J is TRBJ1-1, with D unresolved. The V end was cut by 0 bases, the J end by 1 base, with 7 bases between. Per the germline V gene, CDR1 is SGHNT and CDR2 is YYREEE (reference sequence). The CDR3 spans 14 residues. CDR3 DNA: TGTGCCAGCAGCTTGGAGGGCAGGAACACTGAAGCTTTCTTT. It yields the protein CASSLEGRNTEAFF. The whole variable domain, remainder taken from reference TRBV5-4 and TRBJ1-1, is ETGVTQSPTHLIKTRGQQVTLRCSSQSGHNTVSWYQQALGQGPQFIFQYYREEENGRGNFPPRFSGLQFPNYSSELNVNALELDDSALYLCASSLEGRNTEAFFGQGTRLTVV.

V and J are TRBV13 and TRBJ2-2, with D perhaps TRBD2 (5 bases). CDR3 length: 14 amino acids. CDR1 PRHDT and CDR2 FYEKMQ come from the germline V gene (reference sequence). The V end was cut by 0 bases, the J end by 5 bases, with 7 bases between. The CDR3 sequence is CASSLGGVTGELFF. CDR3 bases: TGTGCCAGCAGCTTAGGCGGGGTAACCGGGGAGCTGTTTTTT.

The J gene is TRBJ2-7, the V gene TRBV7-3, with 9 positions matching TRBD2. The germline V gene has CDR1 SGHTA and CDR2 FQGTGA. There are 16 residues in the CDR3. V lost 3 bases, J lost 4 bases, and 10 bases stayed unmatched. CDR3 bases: TGTGCCAGCAGCTTGCTACCGGGACTAGCTCCATACGAGCAGTACTTC. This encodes CASSLLPGLAPYEQYF. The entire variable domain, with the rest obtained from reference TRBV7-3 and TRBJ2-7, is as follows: GAGVSQTPSNKVTEKGKYVELRCDPISGHTALYWYRQSLGQGPEFLIYFQGTGAADDSGLPNDRFFAVRPEGSVSTLKIQRTERGDSAVYLCASSLLPGLAPYEQYFGPGTRLTVT.

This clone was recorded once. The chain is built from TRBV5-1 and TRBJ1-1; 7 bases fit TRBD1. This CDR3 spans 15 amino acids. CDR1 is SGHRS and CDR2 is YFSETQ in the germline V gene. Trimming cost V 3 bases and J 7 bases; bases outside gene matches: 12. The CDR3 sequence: CASSSAVRGEIEAFF. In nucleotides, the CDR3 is TGCGCCAGCAGCTCGGCAGTCAGGGGGGAAATTGAAGCTTTCTTT. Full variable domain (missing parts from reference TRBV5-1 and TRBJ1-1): KAGVTQTPRYLIKTRGQQVTLSCSPISGHRSVSWYQQTPGQGLQFLFEYFSETQRNKGNFPGRFSGRQFSNSRSEMNVSTLELGDSALYLCASSSAVRGEIEAFFGQGTRLTVV.

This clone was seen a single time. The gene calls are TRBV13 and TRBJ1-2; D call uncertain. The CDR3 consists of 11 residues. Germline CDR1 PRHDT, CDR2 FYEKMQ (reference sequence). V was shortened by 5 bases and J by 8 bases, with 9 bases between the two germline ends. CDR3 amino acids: CASSGSLGYTF. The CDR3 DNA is TGTGCCAGCAGCGGAAGCCTCGGCTACACCTTC.

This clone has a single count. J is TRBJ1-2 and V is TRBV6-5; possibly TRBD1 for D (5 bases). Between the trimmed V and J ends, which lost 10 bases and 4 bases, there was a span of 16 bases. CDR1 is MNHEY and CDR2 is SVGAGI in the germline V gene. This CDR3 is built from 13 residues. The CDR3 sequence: CATARDGAYGYTF. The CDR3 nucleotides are TGTGCCACCGCGAGGGATGGGGCCTATGGCTACACCTTC.

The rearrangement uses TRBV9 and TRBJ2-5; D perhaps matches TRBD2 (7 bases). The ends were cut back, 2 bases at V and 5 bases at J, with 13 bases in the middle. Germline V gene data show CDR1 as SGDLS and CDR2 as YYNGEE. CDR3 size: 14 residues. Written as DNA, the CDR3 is TGTGCCAGCAGCGTCGGGGGGCCGGGGGAGACCCAGTACTTC. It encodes CASSVGGPGETQYF. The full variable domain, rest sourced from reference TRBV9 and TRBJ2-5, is DSGVTQTPKHLITATGQRVTLRCSPRSGDLSVYWYQQSLDQGLQFLIQYYNGEERAKGNILERFSAQQFPDLHSELNLSSLELGDSALYFCASSVGGPGETQYFGPGTRLLVL.

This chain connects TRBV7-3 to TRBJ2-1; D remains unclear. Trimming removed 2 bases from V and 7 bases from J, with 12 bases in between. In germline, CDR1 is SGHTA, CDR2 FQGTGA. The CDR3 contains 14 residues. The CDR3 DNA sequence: TGTGCCAGCAGCTTATTACGGGTTCGGAATGAGCAGTTCTTC. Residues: CASSLLRVRNEQFF.

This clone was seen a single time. CDR3 DNA sequence: TGCAGTGCTAGGGACCACTACGAGCAGTACTTC. This encodes CSARDHYEQYF. This rearrangement joins TRBV20-1 to TRBJ2-7; the D is unclear. CDR1 and CDR2 (germline): DFQATT, SNEGSKA (reference sequence). Trimming took off 3 bases at V and 3 bases at J, with 6 bases between the two ends. The CDR3 loop spans 11 amino acids.

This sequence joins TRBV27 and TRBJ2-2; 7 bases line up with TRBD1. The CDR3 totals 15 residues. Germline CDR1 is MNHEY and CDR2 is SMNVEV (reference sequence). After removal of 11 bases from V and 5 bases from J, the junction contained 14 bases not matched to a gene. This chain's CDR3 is CASTFGTALTGELFF. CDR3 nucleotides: TGTGCCTCAACCTTCGGGACAGCACTAACCGGGGAGCTGTTTTTT.

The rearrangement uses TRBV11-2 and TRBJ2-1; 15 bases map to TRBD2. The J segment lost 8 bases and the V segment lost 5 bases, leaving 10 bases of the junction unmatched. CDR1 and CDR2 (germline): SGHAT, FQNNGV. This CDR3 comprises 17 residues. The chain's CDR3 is CASSPGLAGGPADEQFF. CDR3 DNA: TGTGCCAGCAGCCCTGGACTAGCGGGGGGGCCGGCGGATGAGCAGTTCTTC.

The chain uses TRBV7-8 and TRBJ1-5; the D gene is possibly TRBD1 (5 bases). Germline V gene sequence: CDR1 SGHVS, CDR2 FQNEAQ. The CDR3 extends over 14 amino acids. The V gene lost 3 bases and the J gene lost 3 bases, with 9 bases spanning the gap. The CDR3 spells CASSLGQNNQPQHF. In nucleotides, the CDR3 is TGTGCCAGCAGCTTGGGGCAGAACAATCAGCCCCAGCATTTT.

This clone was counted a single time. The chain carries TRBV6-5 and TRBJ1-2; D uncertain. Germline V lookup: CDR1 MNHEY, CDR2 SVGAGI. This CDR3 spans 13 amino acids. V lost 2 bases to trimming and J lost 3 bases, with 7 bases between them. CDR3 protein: CASSYQDYYGYTF. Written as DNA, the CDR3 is TGTGCCAGCAGTTACCAGGACTACTATGGCTACACCTTC.